This T cell receptor (beta chain) stems from a study of blood T cells in healthy people across ages (dated by TCRdb to 2013 to 2016). Broadly, across the study: In model experiments, template switching captured roughly one uniquely barcoded TCR beta cDNA molecule for every two T cells. Age-related changes in TCR beta repertoire diversity were measured in the study by deep sequencing normalized with unique cDNA molecular identifiers. The donors were divided into four age groups: young (average around 15 years), middle-aged (approximately 39), aged (62) and long-lived (more than 75). To avoid experimental bias, donors of different ages were spread randomly across the sequencing lanes. For two donors (one aged 18 to 30 and one aged 80 or older), the study analyzed two additional independent replicas of 1 million unique cDNA reads from the same blood draw. Overall study outcomes, separate from this receptor: Compared with the aged group, more naive CD4+ T cells, fewer expanded clones and increased TCR diversity were shown by the long-lived group, suggesting age selection. There was a strong correlation between observed TCR beta diversity and the percentage of naive T cells measured by flow cytometry. Since profiling was done on bulk unsorted PBMCs, naive and antigen-experienced compartments could not be conclusively compared. Because the CMV infection status of the donors was unknown, age-related changes in expanded clonotypes may potentially have been confounded. Total diversity estimates from one million sequenced T cells were considered lower bounds and underestimates. As age increased, observed TCR beta diversity per million T cells dropped in a roughly linear way, and a significant reduction was already evident by age 40.

The donors were roughly 38 Caucasian individuals from Russia, aged roughly 6 to 90 years, who were systemically healthy. Around 10 milliliters of peripheral blood were drawn from each donor into EDTA-treated Vacutainer tubes. Ficoll-Paque density-gradient centrifugation was used to isolate PBMCs, with at least 7 million per sample. Trizol reagent was used to extract total RNA from the PBMCs, yielding at least 6 micrograms per sample. The percentages of naive CD45RAhigh/CD27high T cells were determined by flow cytometry on a PBMC aliquot from every donor. The germline V gene (reference sequence) specifies SGHAT as CDR1 and FQDESV as CDR2. Including the terminal cysteine and phenylalanine, the CDR3 comprises 14 residues. Just CDR3 DNA is preserved here, 42 bases in frame from base 1. V and J are trimmed by 5 bases and 3 bases, and the gene matches miss 4 bases of the junction. Many counts were recorded for this clonotype. The antigen it recognizes is unknown. Within one base of it there is no much larger clone, and no base qualities were kept.

The library was obtained by 5' RACE. These reads were obtained on an Illumina HiSeq 2500. A second PCR of about 6 to 11 cycles was run with a J-beta primer mix and a sample-barcoded 5' primer. A template-switch 5' adaptor carrying 12 random nucleotides introduced a unique molecular identifier onto each TCR beta cDNA molecule. At least 3 million CDR3-containing paired-end reads were obtained from each sample. First-strand cDNA was synthesized from all RNA with the Mint cDNA synthesis kit, primed by a TRBC-specific oligonucleotide. Following uracil-DNA glycosylase treatment, all cDNA underwent a first 18-cycle PCR with the universal primers M1SS and BC2_uni_R. As for how the authors treated the data: Normalization of each sample was performed by random selection of 1 million high-quality reads, each carrying a distinct molecular identifier. Reads sharing molecular identifiers were discarded rather than binned into consensus sequences. CDR3 identification, clonotype clustering and error correction used MiTCR with a Q25 quality threshold and the strictest error-elimination algorithm. A nonparametric unseen species model with Euler transformation was used to estimate lower-bound total TCR beta diversity. TCRdb itself trimmed the public reads at Q25 with fastp, ran MiXCR and retained productive beta chains. Rows matching on CDR3 protein sequence are summarized as one entry with the most common DNA and genes. The V and J calls, along with clone size, are taken from TCRdb and not from the paper's own processing. Recorded for this sample are roughly 680,000 distinct CDR3 sequences; approximately 49% of them occurred a single time. The ten largest clones take up about a third of the sample.

Source material: blood. In this chain, TRBV11-1 is recombined with TRBJ1-2; the junction holds 9 bases that match TRBD1. This receptor was obtained from a woman between 55 and 75 years old in good health. In nucleotide form, the sequence is TGTGCCAGCAGCCCGGGACAGGGCTACTATGGCTACACCTTC. Its translation reads: CASSPGQGYYGYTF.